These T cell receptor beta chains were read from a single sample in a study of shared clonotypes between healthy human individuals. Measured with immunoSEQ multiplex PCR; TCRdb has only the in-frame clones, and not every one. The data contain some 2 million clones, less than 95% of them singletons. Sequencing was done on a sample of naive CD8+ T cells sorted from blood. All receptors come from a man between 18 and 35 years old in good health. Both conserved end residues are part of each CDR3.

TRBV4-1,CASSQDLMGTQYF
TRBV5-5,CASSSAPTRSYEQYF
TRBV6-5,CASSYGVTMGSPLHF
TRBV29-1,CSVKGQGNHEQYF
TRBV7-9,CASSLELVSEQYF
TRBV2,CASRRGTGSSPLHF
TRBV6-1,CASSDRGGLSLNTEAFF
TRBV29-1,CSVGIGVKDIQYF
TRBV10-3,CAISDGNQPQHF
TRBV10-3,CAISGDMNTEAFF
TRBV27,CASSLSPGNNYGYTF